This T cell receptor beta chain is drawn from a study of early stage breast cancer tumors. Study-wide context: Samples were sequenced at approximately 10-fold average coverage.

Trimming stripped 2 bases from V and 6 bases from J, with 10 bases between. From germline, CDR1 is ENHRY and CDR2 SYGVKD. CDR3 length: 13 amino acids. Only a few counts were recorded for this clone. The method was immunoSEQ multiplex PCR; TCRdb's version includes in-frame clones alone and lacks a portion of them. The sample lists approximately 33,000 clones, around 75% occurring once. The clonotype was recovered from a person aged 40-50 years with breast cancer. This rearrangement joins TRBV10-3 to TRBJ1-2, with D possibly matching TRBD1 (6 bases). Sequencing was done on a sample of blood. CDR3 residues: CAISERGWDGYTF. CDR3 sequence (DNA): TGTGCCATCAGTGAGAGGGGGTGGGATGGCTACACCTTC.